Sequencing of this TCR beta chain was carried out in a study of T cells in Graves' hyperthyroidism and ophthalmopathy. For the study at large: Sampling of peripheral blood happened at initial diagnosis, prior to any treatment.

Notes on this clonotype: Antigen: not known. This may come from a read error, since a much larger clone is one base off. This likely comes from a read error, as the CDR3 has no conserved phenylalanine or tryptophan at its end.

Findings and limits, study-wide: Appearing also in blood were most of the thyroid clonotypes expanded above 0.001.

Investigators excluded patients with uncontrolled infection, other autoimmune disease, pregnancy or lactation. The TCR beta CDR3 regions underwent amplification using RNA transcripts as the source. HTBI primers drove first-round RT-PCR of the TCR CDR3. From the multiplex PCR reads, TCRdb called clonotypes with MiXCR, one entry per CDR3 protein. Among roughly 100,000 distinct CDR3 sequences, under 65% were seen once, and the ten largest hold around 29%. There are 14 residues in the CDR3. V was cut by 4 bases and J by 0 bases, with 10 bases left in between. Germline lookup yields CDR1 SGDLS and CDR2 YYNGEE.

Source material: blood. This clonotype was obtained from a woman between 40 and 55 years old with Graves' hyperthyroidism. The gene calls are TRBV9 and TRBJ1-2; tentative D call: TRBD1 (5 bases). The CDR3 spells CASSLGHTNYGYTS. The CDR3, as DNA: TGTGCCAGCAGCCTCGGACATACTAACTATGGCTACACCTCC.